This TCR beta chain was found in a study of OX40 agonist ivuxolimab in advanced cancers. V lost 1 base to trimming and J lost 3 bases, with 10 bases between them. This CDR3 has 14 residues. In germline, CDR1 is SGHRS, CDR2 YFSETQ. This clone appeared once. TCRdb's copy holds only in-frame clones and misses some; the assay was immunoSEQ multiplex PCR. In the table there are some 64,000 clones, approximately 83% of which are singletons. V gene TRBV5-1 combines with J gene TRBJ1-2; D is perhaps TRBD1 (5 bases). The specimen comprised CD4+ or CD8+ T cells sorted from blood, sampled in a trial of the OX40 agonist ivuxolimab. The sequence derives from an adult with an advanced solid tumor such as melanoma, head and neck, liver or kidney cancer. CDR3 loop: CASSLTGADYGYTF. The CDR3 DNA reads as TGCGCCAGCAGCTTGACAGGAGCAGACTATGGCTACACCTTC.